This entry lists 23 T cell receptor beta chains sequenced from one sample in a study of beta chain features in type 1 diabetes. Study results and limitations: Within each of all four CD4+ subsets, Type 1 diabetes patients had TCRB CDR3s that were moderately but significantly shorter.

Expressed TCRB transcripts were sequenced after all isolated RNA was converted to cDNA. The assay was immunoSEQ multiplex PCR, and TCRdb's table has in-frame clones only and misses some. The sample comprises hundreds of thousands of clones, approximately 16% of which are singletons, and roughly 0.015% rests with the top ten. These receptors are not linked to any known antigen. Sequencing was done on a sample of naive CD4+ T cells from blood. The source of these receptors is a man between 18 and 35 years old with type 1 diabetes.

This clone was counted only a few times. The V call is TRBV30, the J call TRBJ2-7; 8 bases agree with TRBD1. Germline CDR1 and CDR2: GTSNPN and SVGIG (reference sequence). With V trimmed by 0 bases and J by 6 bases, 4 bases remained unmatched. This CDR3 region has 13 residues. CDR3 nucleotide sequence: TGTGCCTGGAGTGTAGACAGGGGAAGCGAGCAGTACTTC. Protein product: CAWSVDRGSEQYF.

This clone came up a few times. This rearrangement joins TRBV19 to TRBJ2-7; no definite D call. V lost 2 bases to trimming and J lost 0 bases, with 5 bases between them. The CDR3 contains 13 residues. Germline CDR1 reads LNHDA; CDR2 reads SQIVND (reference sequence). DNA of the CDR3: TGTGCCAGTAGTATACCCAGCTCCTACGAGCAGTACTTC. It encodes CASSIPSSYEQYF. The full variable domain, completed using reference TRBV19 and TRBJ2-7, is DGGITQSPKYLFRKEGQNVTLSCEQNLNHDAMYWYRQDPGQGLRLIYYSQIVNDFQKGDIAEGYSVSREKKESFPLTVTSAQKNPTAFYLCASSIPSSYEQYFGPGTRLTVT.

The J gene is TRBJ1-4, the V gene TRBV18; D is unresolved. V lost 1 base and J lost 0, with 6 bases in between. Per germline, CDR1 KGHSH and CDR2 LQKENI. The CDR3 has 15 residues. Written as DNA, the CDR3 is TGTGCCAGCTCACCACAGGAGACAACTAATGAAAAACTGTTTTTT. Amino acid sequence: CASSPQETTNEKLFF.

This clone was seen a handful of times. The chain is built from TRBV11-2 and TRBJ2-3; 8 nucleotides line up with TRBD2. The CDR3 totals 15 residues. Trimming removed 5 bases from V and 5 bases from J; junction bases left unmatched: 9. CDR1 SGHAT and CDR2 FQNNGV come from the germline V gene. CDR3: CASSPRAGVGDTQYF. The CDR3 coding sequence is TGTGCCAGCAGCCCTCGAGCGGGAGTTGGAGATACGCAGTATTTT.

This clone was seen a handful of times. The chain employs TRBV28 and TRBJ1-2, with D unclear. The germline CDR1 and CDR2 sequences are MDHEN and SYDVKM. This CDR3 is 14 amino acids long. Between the trimmed V and J ends, which lost 3 bases and 9 bases, there was a span of 17 bases. CDR3 DNA: TGTGCCAGCAGTTTTAGACGGCTGAGGGCGCGCTACACCTTC. It translates to CASSFRRLRARYTF.

This clone was found a few times. This chain links TRBV7-2 with TRBJ2-5; 9 positions match TRBD1. Germline V CDR1 and CDR2: SGHTA, FQGNSA. The CDR3 loop spans 17 amino acids. Trimming took 0 bases from V and 2 from J; bases not matched to a gene: 7. The CDR3 nucleotides read TGTGCCAGCAGCTTAGCTCTTAGGGGGACAGGGCAAGAGACCCAGTACTTC. It codes for CASSLALRGTGQETQYF. The variable domain in full, with the rest retrieved from reference TRBV7-2 and TRBJ2-5, is GAGVSQSPSNKVTEKGKDVELRCDPISGHTALYWYRQSLGQGLEFLIYFQGNSAPDKSGLPSDRFSAERTGGSVSTLTIQRTQQEDSAVYLCASSLALRGTGQETQYFGPGTRLLVL.

The chain uses TRBV29-1 and TRBJ2-4; tentative D call: TRBD1 (5 bases). CDR3 length: 13 residues. Per germline, CDR1 SQVTM and CDR2 ANQGSEA. Trimming removed 2 bases at V and 0 bases at J, with 5 bases between. The CDR3 bases are TGCAGCGTTGAAAGGGGAGCCAAAAACATTCAGTACTTC. It translates to CSVERGAKNIQYF.

The gene calls are TRBV20-1 and TRBJ2-7, with D possibly matching TRBD2 (5 bases). Trimming left V 3 bases short and J 6 bases short, with 9 bases between. The CDR3 totals 11 residues. The V gene's germline CDR1 is DFQATT and CDR2 SNEGSKA (reference sequence). The CDR3: CSARLAVEQYF. The DNA of the CDR3 is TGCAGTGCTAGGCTAGCTGTCGAGCAGTACTTC.

V is TRBV2 and J is TRBJ1-2; D is perhaps TRBD1 (6 bases). With 2 bases removed from V and 4 bases from J, the gap between germline ends came to 14 bases. Germline CDR1 is SNHLY and CDR2 is FYNNEI. The length of the CDR3 is 15 residues. The CDR3 reads CASSEQGQGLYGYTF. The DNA for the CDR3 is TGTGCCAGCAGTGAACAGGGGCAGGGGCTCTATGGCTACACCTTC.

This chain uses TRBV7-2 with TRBJ2-7, with D maybe TRBD2 (6 bases). The CDR3 extends over 15 amino acids. CDR1 SGHTA and CDR2 FQGNSA come from the germline V gene. Trimming left V 3 bases short and J 0 bases short, with 12 bases between. Written as DNA, the CDR3 is TGTGCCAGCAGCTTGGGCGGGGTGAGCTCCTACGAGCAGTACTTC. It yields the protein CASSLGGVSSYEQYF.

This clone was observed a handful of times. V usage is TRBV6-5 and J usage is TRBJ2-2, with 8 bases lining up with TRBD1. CDR3 length equals 15 residues. Germline CDR1 MNHEY, CDR2 SVGAGI. The J segment lost 7 bases and the V segment lost 2 bases, leaving 6 bases of the junction unmatched. CDR3 loop: CASSYRDRGGGELFF. CDR3 DNA sequence: TGTGCCAGCAGTTACCGAGACAGGGGAGGCGGGGAGCTGTTTTTT.

This clone was counted between two and nine times. The rearrangement links TRBV9 to TRBJ2-5, with 9 bases identical to TRBD2. Gene TRBJ2-7 matches the end of the DNA better, so the J call may be wrong. Germline assignment: CDR1 SGDLS and CDR2 YYNGEE. The CDR3 consists of 18 residues. The CDR3 loop reads CASSESTGAGGSSYEQYF. The CDR3 nucleotides read TGTGCCAGCTCCGAGAGCACGGGGGCGGGAGGGTCGTCCTACGAGCAGTACTTC.

This clone has just a few counts. The V gene is TRBV30, the J gene TRBJ2-7, with 16 bases lining up with TRBD2. V dropped 2 bases and J dropped 3; count of bases not matched to a gene: 7. Looked up from germline, CDR1 is GTSNPN and CDR2 is SVGIG (reference sequence). The CDR3 spans 17 residues. Written as DNA, the CDR3 is TGTGCCTGGAGTCGGGGACTAGCGGGAGGGTTGGGCTACGAGCAGTACTTC. It codes for CAWSRGLAGGLGYEQYF.

The table lists this clone with a few counts. This chain links TRBV27 with TRBJ2-7, with 14 bases matching TRBD2. This CDR3 has 15 amino acids. J was trimmed by 1 base and V by 10 bases; bases with no gene match: 6. Germline V gives CDR1 MNHEY, CDR2 SMNVEV (reference sequence). DNA of the CDR3: TGTGCCACGGGACTAGCGGGAGAAAGGTCCTACGAGCAGTACTTC. Translation gives CATGLAGERSYEQYF.

This clone has just a few counts. This rearrangement joins TRBV9 to TRBJ2-5, with 10 bases identical to TRBD1. V shed 4 bases, J shed 2 bases, and the junction held 2 bases outside the gene matches. Per germline, CDR1 SGDLS and CDR2 YYNGEE. This CDR3 is built from 14 residues. CDR3 loop: CASSPDRGQETQYF. In nucleotides, the CDR3 is TGTGCCAGCAGCCCGGACAGGGGGCAAGAGACCCAGTACTTC.

The table lists this clone with a few counts. V gene TRBV4-3 combines with J gene TRBJ2-3; 12 bases fit TRBD2. Germline V CDR1 and CDR2: LGHNA, YSLEER. The CDR3 totals 17 residues. Trimming cost V 0 bases and J 7 bases; bases outside gene matches: 8. CDR3 DNA sequence: TGCGCCAGCAGCCAAGAGTGGTCTAGCGGGGGGGCCCATACGCAGTATTTT. This translates into CASSQEWSSGGAHTQYF.

V usage is TRBV30 and J usage is TRBJ1-1; 7 bases match TRBD1. The germline V gene has CDR1 GTSNPN and CDR2 SVGIG (reference sequence). CDR3 length: 13 amino acids. V trimming: 3 bases; J trimming: 1 base; junction bases outside the gene matches: 2. CDR3 amino acids: CAWRQGGNTEAFF. The DNA for the CDR3 is TGTGCCTGGAGGCAGGGGGGGAACACTGAAGCTTTCTTT.

This clone occurred a few times. The V call is TRBV30, the J call TRBJ2-3; 7 bases fit TRBD1. The ends lost 2 bases at V and 4 bases at J; junction bases unmatched: 6. CDR1 and CDR2 (germline): GTSNPN, SVGIG (reference sequence). The CDR3 consists of 14 residues. The CDR3 nucleotides are TGTGCCTGGAGTCGAGGGGGCGCTCCAGATACGCAGTATTTT. Translated: CAWSRGGAPDTQYF.

This clone turned up a few times. This sequence joins TRBV9 and TRBJ1-2; perhaps TRBD1 as D (6 bases). From germline, CDR1 is SGDLS and CDR2 YYNGEE. CDR3 size: 11 residues. Trimming left V 3 bases short and J 6 bases short, with 6 bases between. The CDR3 spells CASSEGDGYTF. CDR3 in DNA: TGTGCCAGCAGCGAGGGGGATGGCTACACCTTC.

The rearrangement links TRBV13 to TRBJ1-6; no reliable D call. V lost 3 bases, J lost 0 bases, and 18 bases lay in between. The CDR3 has 19 residues. Germline V gives CDR1 PRHDT, CDR2 FYEKMQ (reference sequence). In DNA, the CDR3 is TGTGCCAGCAGCTTCGAGGGATCACCCTATAGCTCCTATAATTCACCCCTCCACTTT. Encoded protein: CASSFEGSPYSSYNSPLHF.

The J gene is TRBJ1-2, the V gene TRBV7-2; 9 bases fit TRBD1. This CDR3 is built from 13 residues. V gave up 4 bases and J gave up 4 bases; unmatched junction bases: 1. CDR1 is SGHTA and CDR2 is FQGNSA in the germline V gene. The CDR3 protein is CASSSTGGYGYTF. CDR3 nucleotides: TGTGCCAGCAGCTCGACAGGGGGCTATGGCTACACCTTC.

In its sample, this clone was seen a few times. The chain joins TRBV25-1 to TRBJ2-3; TRBD2 might be the D (6 bases). The V gene lost 5 bases and the J gene lost 0 bases, with 12 bases spanning the gap. CDR1 is MGHDK and CDR2 is SYGVNS in the germline V gene. This CDR3 has 15 amino acids. The CDR3 here is CASSKRGVSTDTQYF. The CDR3 coding sequence is TGTGCCAGCAGTAAACGCGGGGTTAGCACAGATACGCAGTATTTT.

This clone came up a few times. This chain connects TRBV30 to TRBJ1-4; TRBD1 matches 7 bases. The CDR3 runs to 12 residues. The trim removed 5 bases at V and 3 bases at J, leaving 0 bases unmatched. Germline CDR1 GTSNPN, CDR2 SVGIG (reference sequence). This CDR3 is CAWGQANEKLFF. The CDR3 DNA reads TGTGCCTGGGGACAGGCTAATGAAAAACTGTTTTTT.